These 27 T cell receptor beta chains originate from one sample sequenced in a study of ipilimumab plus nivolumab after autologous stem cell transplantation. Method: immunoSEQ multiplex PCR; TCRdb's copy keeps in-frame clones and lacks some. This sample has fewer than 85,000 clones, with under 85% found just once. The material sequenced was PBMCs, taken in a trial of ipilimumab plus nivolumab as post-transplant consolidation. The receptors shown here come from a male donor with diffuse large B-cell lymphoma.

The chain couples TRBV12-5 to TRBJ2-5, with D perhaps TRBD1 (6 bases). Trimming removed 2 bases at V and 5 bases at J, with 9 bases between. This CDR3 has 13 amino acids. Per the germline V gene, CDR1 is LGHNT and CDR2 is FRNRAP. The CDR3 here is CASGLLGGETQYF. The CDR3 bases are TGTGCTAGTGGTTTGTTAGGGGGTGAGACCCAGTACTTC.

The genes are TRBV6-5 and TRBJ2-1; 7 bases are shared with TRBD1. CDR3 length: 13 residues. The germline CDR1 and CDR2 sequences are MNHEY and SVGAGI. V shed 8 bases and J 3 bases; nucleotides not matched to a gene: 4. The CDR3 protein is CASGRDSYNEQFF. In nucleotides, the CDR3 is TGTGCCAGCGGCCGGGACAGCTACAATGAGCAGTTCTTC.

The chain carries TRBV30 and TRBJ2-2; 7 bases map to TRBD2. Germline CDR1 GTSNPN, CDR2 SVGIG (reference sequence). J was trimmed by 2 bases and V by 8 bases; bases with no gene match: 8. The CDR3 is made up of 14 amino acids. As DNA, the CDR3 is TGTGCCGGACCCGGGGGGAGTAACACCGGGGAGCTGTTTTTT. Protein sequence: CAGPGGSNTGELFF.

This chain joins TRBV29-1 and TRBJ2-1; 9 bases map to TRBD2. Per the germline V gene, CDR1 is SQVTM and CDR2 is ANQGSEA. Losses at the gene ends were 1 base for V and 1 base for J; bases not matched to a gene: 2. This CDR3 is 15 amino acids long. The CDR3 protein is CSVEGSGGSYNEQFF. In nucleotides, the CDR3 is TGCAGCGTTGAAGGTAGCGGGGGTTCCTACAATGAGCAGTTCTTC.

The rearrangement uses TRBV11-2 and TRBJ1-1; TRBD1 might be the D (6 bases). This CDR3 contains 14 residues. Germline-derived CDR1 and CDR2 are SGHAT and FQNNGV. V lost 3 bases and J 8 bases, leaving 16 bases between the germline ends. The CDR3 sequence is CASSLGWTGTEAFF. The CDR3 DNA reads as TGTGCCAGCAGCTTGGGTTGGACCGGGACAGAAGCTTTCTTT.

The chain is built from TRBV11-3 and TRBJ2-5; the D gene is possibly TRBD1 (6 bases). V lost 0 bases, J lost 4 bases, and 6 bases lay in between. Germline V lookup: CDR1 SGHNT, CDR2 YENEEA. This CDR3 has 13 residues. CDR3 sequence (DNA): TGTGCCAGCAGCTTAGACAGGGGAGAGACCCAGTACTTC. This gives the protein CASSLDRGETQYF.

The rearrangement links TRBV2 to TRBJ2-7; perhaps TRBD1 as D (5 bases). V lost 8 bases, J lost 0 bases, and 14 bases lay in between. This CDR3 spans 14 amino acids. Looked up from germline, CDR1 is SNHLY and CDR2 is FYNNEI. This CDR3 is CASVSDSYSYEQYF. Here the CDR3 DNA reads TGTGCCAGCGTGTCTGACAGCTACTCCTACGAGCAGTACTTC.

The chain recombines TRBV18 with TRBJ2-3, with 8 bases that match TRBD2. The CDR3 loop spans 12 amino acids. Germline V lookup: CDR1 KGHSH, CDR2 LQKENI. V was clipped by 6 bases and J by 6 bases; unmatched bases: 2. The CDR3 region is CASSVAGDTQYF. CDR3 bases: TGTGCCAGCTCGGTAGCGGGGGATACGCAGTATTTT. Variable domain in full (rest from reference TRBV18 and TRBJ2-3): NAGVMQNPRHLVRRRGQEARLRCSPMKGHSHVYWYRQLPEEGLKFMVYLQKENIIDESGMPKERFSAEFPKEGPSILRIQQVVRGDSAAYFCASSVAGDTQYFGPGTRLTVL.

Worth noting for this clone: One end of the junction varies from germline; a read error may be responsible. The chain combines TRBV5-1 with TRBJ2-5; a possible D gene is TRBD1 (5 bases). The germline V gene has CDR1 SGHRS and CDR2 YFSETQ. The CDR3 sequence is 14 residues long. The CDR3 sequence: CASSPRPGQGTQYF. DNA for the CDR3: TGCGCCAGCAGCCCACGTCCAGGGCAAGGGACCCAGTACTTC.

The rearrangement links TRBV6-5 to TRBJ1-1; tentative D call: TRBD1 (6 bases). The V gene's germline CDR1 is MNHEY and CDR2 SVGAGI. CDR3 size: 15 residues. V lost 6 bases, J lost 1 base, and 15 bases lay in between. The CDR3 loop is CASRAGGRTNTEAFF. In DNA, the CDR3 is TGTGCCAGCAGGGCCGGGGGCAGGACGAACACTGAAGCTTTCTTT.

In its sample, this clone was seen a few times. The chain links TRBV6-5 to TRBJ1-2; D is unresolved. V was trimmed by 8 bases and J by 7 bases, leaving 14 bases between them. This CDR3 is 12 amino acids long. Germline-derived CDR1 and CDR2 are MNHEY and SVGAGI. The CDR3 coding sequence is TGTGCCAGCGAAGGAGGGAACGGTGGCTACACCTTC. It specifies CASEGGNGGYTF.

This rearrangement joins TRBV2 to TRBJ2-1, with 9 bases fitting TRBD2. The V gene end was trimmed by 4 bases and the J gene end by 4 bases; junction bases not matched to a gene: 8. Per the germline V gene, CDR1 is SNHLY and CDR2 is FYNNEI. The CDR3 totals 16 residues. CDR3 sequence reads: CASSVLSRGGYNEQFF. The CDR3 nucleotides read TGTGCCAGCAGTGTGCTCTCGCGGGGGGGATACAATGAGCAGTTCTTC.

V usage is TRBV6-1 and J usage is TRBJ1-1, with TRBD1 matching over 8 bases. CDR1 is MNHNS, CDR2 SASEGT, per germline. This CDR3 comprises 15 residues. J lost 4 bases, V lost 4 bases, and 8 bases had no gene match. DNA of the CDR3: TGTGCCAGCAGTGCTGGACAGGGCGGTAGCACTGAAGCTTTCTTT. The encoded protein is CASSAGQGGSTEAFF.

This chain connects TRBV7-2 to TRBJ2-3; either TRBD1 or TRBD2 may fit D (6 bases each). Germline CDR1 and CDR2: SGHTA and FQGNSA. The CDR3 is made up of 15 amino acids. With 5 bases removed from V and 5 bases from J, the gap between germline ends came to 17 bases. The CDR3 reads CASSPALGGQDTQYF. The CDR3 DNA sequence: TGTGCCAGCAGCCCCGCATTGGGGGGCCAAGATACGCAGTATTTT.

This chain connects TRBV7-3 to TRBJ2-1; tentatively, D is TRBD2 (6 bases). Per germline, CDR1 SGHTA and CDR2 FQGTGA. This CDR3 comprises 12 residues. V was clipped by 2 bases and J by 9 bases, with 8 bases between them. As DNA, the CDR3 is TGTGCCAGCAGCTTAGGGGGGTCTGAGCAGTTCTTC. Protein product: CASSLGGSEQFF.

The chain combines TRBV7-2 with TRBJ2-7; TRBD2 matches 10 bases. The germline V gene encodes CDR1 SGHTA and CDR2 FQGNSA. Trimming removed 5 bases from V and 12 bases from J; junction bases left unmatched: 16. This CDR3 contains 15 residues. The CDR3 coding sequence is TGTGCCAGCAGCCCGAGAGGGCTAGCGGGGGACCTCCGGTACTTC. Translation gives CASSPRGLAGDLRYF.

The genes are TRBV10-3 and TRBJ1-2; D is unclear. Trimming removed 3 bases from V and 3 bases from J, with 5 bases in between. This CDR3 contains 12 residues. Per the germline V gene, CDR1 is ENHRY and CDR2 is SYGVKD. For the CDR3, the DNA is TGTGCCATCAGTGACGGATACTATGGCTACACCTTC. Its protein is CAISDGYYGYTF.

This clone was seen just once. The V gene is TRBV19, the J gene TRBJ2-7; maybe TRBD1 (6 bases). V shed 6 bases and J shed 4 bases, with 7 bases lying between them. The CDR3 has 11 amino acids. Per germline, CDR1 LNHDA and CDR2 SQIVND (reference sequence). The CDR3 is CASSQGYEQYF. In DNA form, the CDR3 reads TGTGCCAGTAGCCAGGGGTACGAGCAGTACTTC.

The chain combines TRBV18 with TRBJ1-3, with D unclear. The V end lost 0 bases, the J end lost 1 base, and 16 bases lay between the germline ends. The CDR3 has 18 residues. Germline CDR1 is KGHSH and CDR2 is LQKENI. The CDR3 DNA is TGTGCCAGCTCACCACCGAGCAGGAGCCGGGCTTCTGGAAACACCATATATTTT. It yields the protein CASSPPSRSRASGNTIYF.

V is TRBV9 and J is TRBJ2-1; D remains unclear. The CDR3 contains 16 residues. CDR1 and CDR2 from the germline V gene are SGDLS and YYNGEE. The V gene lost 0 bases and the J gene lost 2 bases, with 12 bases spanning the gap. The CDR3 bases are TGTGCCAGCAGCGTAGTCCCATATGGGGCCTACAATGAGCAGTTCTTC. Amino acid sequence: CASSVVPYGAYNEQFF.

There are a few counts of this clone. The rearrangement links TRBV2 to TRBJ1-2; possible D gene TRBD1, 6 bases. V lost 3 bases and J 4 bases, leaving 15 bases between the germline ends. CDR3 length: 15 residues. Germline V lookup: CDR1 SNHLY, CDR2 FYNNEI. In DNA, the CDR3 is TGTGCCAGCAGTGATTTGCAGGGGTACCCCTATGGCTACACCTTC. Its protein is CASSDLQGYPYGYTF.

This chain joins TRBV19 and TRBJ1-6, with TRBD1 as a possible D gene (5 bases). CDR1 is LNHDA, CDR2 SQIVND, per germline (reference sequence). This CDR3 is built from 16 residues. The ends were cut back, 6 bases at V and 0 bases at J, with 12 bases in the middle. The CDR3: CASSPRQGSYNSPLHF. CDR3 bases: TGTGCCAGTAGCCCCCGCCAGGGCTCCTATAATTCACCCCTCCACTTT.

CDR3 sequence reads: CASGSRGIGNQPQHF. DNA for the CDR3: TGTGCCAGCGGCAGCAGGGGTATCGGCAATCAGCCCCAGCATTTT. The rearrangement joins TRBV28 to TRBJ1-5, with TRBD1 as a possible D gene (6 bases). CDR1 and CDR2 from the germline V gene are MDHEN and SYDVKM. The V and J ends lost 8 bases and 2 bases respectively, with 16 bases between them. The CDR3 sequence is 15 residues long.

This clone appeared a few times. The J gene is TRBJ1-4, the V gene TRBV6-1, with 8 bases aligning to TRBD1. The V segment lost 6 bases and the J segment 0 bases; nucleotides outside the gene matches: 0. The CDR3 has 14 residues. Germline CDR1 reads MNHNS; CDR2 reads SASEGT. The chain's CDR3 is CASRTGATNEKLFF. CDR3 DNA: TGTGCCAGCAGGACAGGGGCAACTAATGAAAAACTGTTTTTT.

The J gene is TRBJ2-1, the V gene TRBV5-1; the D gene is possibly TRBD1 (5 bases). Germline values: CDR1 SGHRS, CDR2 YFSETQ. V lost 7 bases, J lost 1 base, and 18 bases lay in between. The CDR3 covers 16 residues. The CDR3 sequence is CASSPQTAGSYNEQFF. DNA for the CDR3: TGCGCCAGCTCGCCCCAAACGGCAGGGTCCTACAATGAGCAGTTCTTC.

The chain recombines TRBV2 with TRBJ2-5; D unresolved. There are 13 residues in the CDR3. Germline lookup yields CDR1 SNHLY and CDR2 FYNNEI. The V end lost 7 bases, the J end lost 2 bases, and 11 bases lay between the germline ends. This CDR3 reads CASIAETQETQYF. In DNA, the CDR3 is TGTGCCAGCATAGCCGAAACTCAAGAGACCCAGTACTTC.

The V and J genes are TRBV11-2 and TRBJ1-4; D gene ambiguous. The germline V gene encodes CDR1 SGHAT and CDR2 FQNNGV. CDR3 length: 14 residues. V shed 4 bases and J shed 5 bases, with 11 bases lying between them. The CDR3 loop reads CASSYGRGNEKLFF. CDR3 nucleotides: TGTGCCAGCAGCTACGGGCGTGGAAATGAAAAACTGTTTTTT.